This T cell receptor (beta chain) stems from a study of T cells after yellow fever vaccination. On the study more broadly: Low-cell-number fractions were prepared with SMART-Seq v4 Ultra Low Input. Study findings and constraints: Reappearance after the booster was observed for most primary-vaccination clones (96% CD4, roughly 90% CD8). Just a small share of clonotypes turned up in the CD4 compartment as well as the CD8 compartment.

V lost 6 bases to trimming and J lost 0 bases, with 16 bases between them. The germline CDR1 and CDR2 sequences are DFQATT and SNEGSKA (reference sequence). The CDR3 covers 15 residues. A note on this clonotype: Its target is not known.

In making TCR cDNA, 5'RACE template switching added a universal primer site and UMIs to it. MiXCR was run by TCRdb on the 5' RACE reads, yielding one entry per CDR3 protein. Among hundreds of thousands of distinct CDR3 sequences listed, roughly an eighth were seen once. The starting material was PBMCs, obtained on the day of the yellow fever booster vaccination. The chain employs TRBV20-1 and TRBJ2-3; perhaps D is TRBD1 or TRBD2 (5 bases each). This TCR was sampled from a man aged 25 to 40 who received the YFV17D yellow fever vaccine. CDR3 in amino acids: CSARELDKSTDTQYF. CDR3 sequence (DNA): TGCAGTGCCAGGGAGCTTGACAAGAGCACAGATACGCAGTATTTT.